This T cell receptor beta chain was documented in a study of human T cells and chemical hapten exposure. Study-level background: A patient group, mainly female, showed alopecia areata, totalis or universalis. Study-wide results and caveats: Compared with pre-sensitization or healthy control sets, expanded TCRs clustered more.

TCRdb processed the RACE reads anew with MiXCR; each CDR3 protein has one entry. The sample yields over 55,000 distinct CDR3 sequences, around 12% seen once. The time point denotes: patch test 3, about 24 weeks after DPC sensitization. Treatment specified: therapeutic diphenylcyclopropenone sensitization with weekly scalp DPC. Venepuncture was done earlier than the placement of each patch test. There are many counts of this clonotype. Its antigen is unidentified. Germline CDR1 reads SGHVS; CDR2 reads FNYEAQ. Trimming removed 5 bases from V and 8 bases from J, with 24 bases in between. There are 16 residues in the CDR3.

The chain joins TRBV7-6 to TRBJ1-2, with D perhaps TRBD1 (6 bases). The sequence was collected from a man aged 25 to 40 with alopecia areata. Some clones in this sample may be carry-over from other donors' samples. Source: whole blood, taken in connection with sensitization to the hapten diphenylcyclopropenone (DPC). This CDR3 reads CASSQRDTSPADGYTF. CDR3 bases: TGTGCCAGCAGCCAAAGGGACACCTCCCCGGCGGACGGCTACACCTTC.